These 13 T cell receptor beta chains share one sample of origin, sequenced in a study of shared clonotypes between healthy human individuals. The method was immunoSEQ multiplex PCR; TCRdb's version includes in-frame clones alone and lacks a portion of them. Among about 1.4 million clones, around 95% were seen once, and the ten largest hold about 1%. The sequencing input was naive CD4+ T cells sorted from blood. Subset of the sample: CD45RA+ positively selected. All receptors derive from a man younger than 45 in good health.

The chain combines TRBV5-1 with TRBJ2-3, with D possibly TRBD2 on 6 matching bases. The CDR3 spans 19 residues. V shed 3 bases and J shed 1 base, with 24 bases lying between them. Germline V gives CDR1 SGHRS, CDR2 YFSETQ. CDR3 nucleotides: TGCGCCAGCAGCTCAAATATAGGAGGGATGTTCCTACGCACAGATACGCAGTATTTT. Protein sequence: CASSSNIGGMFLRTDTQYF.

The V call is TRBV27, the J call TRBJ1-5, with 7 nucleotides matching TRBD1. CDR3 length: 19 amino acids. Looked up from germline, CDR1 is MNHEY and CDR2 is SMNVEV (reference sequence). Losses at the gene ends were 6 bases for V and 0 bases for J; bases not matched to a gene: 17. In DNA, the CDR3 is TGTGCCAGCAGCTCGATCTGGCAGGGGGGCTCCTATAGCAATCAGCCCCAGCATTTT. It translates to CASSSIWQGGSYSNQPQHF.

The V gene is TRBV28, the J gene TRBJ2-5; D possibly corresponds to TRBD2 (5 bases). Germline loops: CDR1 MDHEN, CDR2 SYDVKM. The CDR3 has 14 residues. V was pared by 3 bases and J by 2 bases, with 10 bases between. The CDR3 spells CASSFGGYQETQYF. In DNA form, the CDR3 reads TGTGCCAGCAGTTTCGGCGGGTATCAAGAGACCCAGTACTTC.

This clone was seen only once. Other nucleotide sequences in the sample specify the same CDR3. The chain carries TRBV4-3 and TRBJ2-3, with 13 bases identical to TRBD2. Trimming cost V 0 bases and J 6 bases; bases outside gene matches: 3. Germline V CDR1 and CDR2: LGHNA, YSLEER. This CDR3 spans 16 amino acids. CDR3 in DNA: TGCGCCAGCAGCCAAGAAGGACTAGCGGGAGCCGATACGCAGTATTTT. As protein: CASSQEGLAGADTQYF.

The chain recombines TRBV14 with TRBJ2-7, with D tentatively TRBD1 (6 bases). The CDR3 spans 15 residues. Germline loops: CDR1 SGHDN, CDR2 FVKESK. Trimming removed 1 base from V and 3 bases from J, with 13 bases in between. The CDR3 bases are TGTGCCAGCAGCCAAGCCTCCGGACAGAGCTACGAGCAGTACTTC. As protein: CASSQASGQSYEQYF.

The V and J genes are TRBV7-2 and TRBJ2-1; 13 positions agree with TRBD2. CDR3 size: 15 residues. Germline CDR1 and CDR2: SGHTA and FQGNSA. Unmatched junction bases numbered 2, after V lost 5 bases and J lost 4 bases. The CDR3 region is CASSTSGGVYNEQFF. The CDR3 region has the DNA TGTGCCAGCAGCACTAGCGGGGGGGTATACAATGAGCAGTTCTTC.

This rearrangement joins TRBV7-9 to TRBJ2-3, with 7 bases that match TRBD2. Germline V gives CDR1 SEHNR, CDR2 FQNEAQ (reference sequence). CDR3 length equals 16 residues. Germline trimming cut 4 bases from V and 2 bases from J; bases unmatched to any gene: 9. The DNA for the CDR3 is TGTGCCAGCAGCTCAAAGCGGGGAATTTACACAGATACGCAGTATTTT. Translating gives CASSSKRGIYTDTQYF.

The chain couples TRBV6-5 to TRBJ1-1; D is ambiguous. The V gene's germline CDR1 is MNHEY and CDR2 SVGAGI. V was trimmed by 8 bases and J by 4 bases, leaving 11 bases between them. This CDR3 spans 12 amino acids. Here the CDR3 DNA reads TGTGCCAGCGGTCCAGGCGGCACTGAAGCTTTCTTT. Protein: CASGPGGTEAFF.

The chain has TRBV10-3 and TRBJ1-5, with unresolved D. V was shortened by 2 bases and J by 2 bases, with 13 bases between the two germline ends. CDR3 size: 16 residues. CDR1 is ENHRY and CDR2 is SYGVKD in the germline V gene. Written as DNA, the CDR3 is TGTGCCATCAGTGAGGGGCGGGTAGGCGGCAATCAGCCCCAGCATTTT. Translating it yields CAISEGRVGGNQPQHF.

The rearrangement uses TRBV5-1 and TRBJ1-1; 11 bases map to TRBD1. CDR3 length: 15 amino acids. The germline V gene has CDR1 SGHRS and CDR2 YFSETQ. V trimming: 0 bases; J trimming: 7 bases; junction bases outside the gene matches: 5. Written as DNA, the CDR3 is TGCGCCAGCAGCTTGGGGACAGGGGGCGCGGGTGAAGCTTTCTTT. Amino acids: CASSLGTGGAGEAFF.

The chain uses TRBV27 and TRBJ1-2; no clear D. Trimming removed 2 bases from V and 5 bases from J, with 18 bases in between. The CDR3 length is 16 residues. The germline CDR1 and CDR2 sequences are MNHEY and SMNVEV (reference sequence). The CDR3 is CASSLNPWSSGYGYTF. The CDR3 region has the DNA TGTGCCAGCAGTTTAAATCCCTGGAGTAGTGGGTATGGCTACACCTTC.

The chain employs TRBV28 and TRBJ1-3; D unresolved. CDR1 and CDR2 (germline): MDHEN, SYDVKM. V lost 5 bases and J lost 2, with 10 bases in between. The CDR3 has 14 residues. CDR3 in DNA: TGTGCCAGCAGTCGACCGGGCCCTGGAAACACCATATATTTT. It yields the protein CASSRPGPGNTIYF.

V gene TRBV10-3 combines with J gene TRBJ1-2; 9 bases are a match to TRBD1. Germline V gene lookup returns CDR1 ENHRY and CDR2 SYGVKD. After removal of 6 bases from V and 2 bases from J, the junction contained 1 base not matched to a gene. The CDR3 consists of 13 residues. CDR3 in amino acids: CAISGQGNYGYTF. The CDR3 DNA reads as TGTGCCATCAGCGGACAGGGGAACTATGGCTACACCTTC.